Shown below are 11 T cell receptor beta chains from a single sample sequenced in a study of TIL therapy for anti-PD-1-resistant metastatic lung cancer. This was the immunoSEQ v3 assay. TCRdb's copy holds only in-frame clones and misses some; the assay was immunoSEQ multiplex PCR. Among 50,000 to 70,000 clones listed, about 69% were seen once. Specified time point: pre-treatment sample, taken before nivolumab and TIL therapy. The specimen was blood, collected at baseline. All receptors derive from a person aged 25-79 years with non-small cell lung cancer.

This sequence joins TRBV5-4 and TRBJ2-2; D possibly matches TRBD1 or TRBD2 (6 bases each). Germline V gives CDR1 SGHNT, CDR2 YYREEE (reference sequence). V lost 0 bases to trimming and J lost 4 bases, with 10 bases between them. The CDR3 is 15 amino acids. The CDR3 loop is CASSLGGGGTGELFF. The DNA of the CDR3 is TGTGCCAGCAGCTTGGGAGGGGGAGGCACCGGGGAGCTGTTTTTT. The entire variable domain, with the rest obtained from reference TRBV5-4 and TRBJ2-2, is as follows: ETGVTQSPTHLIKTRGQQVTLRCSSQSGHNTVSWYQQALGQGPQFIFQYYREEENGRGNFPPRFSGLQFPNYSSELNVNALELDDSALYLCASSLGGGGTGELFFGEGSRLTVL.

The rearrangement uses TRBV14 and TRBJ2-1; no clear D. The CDR3 runs to 13 residues. Trimming pared 4 bases from V and 9 bases from J, leaving 13 bases between. Germline CDR1 reads SGHDN; CDR2 reads FVKESK. Written as DNA, the CDR3 is TGTGCCAGCAGCCCCGGCAGGCTGGGTGAGCAGTTCTTC. Encoded protein: CASSPGRLGEQFF.

The chain carries TRBV28 and TRBJ1-2; D is undetermined. V lost 5 bases and J lost 2, with 3 bases in between. The germline gives CDR1 MDHEN, CDR2 SYDVKM. The CDR3 is made up of 11 amino acids. DNA of the CDR3: TGTGCCAGCAGTCCAAACTATGGCTACACCTTC. It is translated as CASSPNYGYTF.

The CDR3 DNA reads TGTGCCAGCAGCCAAGATGGGGCAGGGAACACTGAAGCTTTCTTT. It translates to CASSQDGAGNTEAFF. V is TRBV14 and J is TRBJ1-1; TRBD1 is a possible D gene (5 bases). The CDR3 spans 15 residues. V lost 0 bases and J 1 base, leaving 9 bases between the germline ends. CDR1 and CDR2 (germline): SGHDN, FVKESK. The full variable domain, completed using reference TRBV14 and TRBJ1-1, is EAGVTQFPSHSVIEKGQTVTLRCDPISGHDNLYWYRRVMGKEIKFLLHFVKESKQDESGMPNNRFLAERTGGTYSTLKVQPAELEDSGVYFCASSQDGAGNTEAFFGQGTRLTVV.

This rearrangement joins TRBV5-1 to TRBJ2-3; the D is unclear. The ends were cut back, 7 bases at V and 4 bases at J, with 19 bases in the middle. The germline V gene has CDR1 SGHRS and CDR2 YFSETQ. This CDR3 is built from 15 residues. For the CDR3, the DNA is TGCGCCAGCGGCCCCGGCCCCTCCCCCGCAGATACGCAGTATTTT. Translating it yields CASGPGPSPADTQYF.

This clone was counted once. The chain has TRBV7-9 and TRBJ2-1; D uncertain. CDR3 size: 15 residues. Between the trimmed V and J ends, which lost 1 base and 6 bases, there was a span of 13 bases. CDR1 is SEHNR, CDR2 FQNEAQ, per germline (reference sequence). DNA for the CDR3: TGTGCCAGCAGCTTAGAAAAGCGCCTGGTCAATGAGCAGTTCTTC. Translation: CASSLEKRLVNEQFF.

This clone showed up just once. The CDR3 coding sequence is TGTGCCAGCAGCCAAGATCTCAGGGTTGCGCAGTACTTC. It translates to CASSQDLRVAQYF. The chain has TRBV14 and TRBJ2-7, with a tentative D call TRBD1 (5 bases). V lost 0 bases to trimming and J lost 9 bases, with 12 bases between them. CDR1 and CDR2 (germline): SGHDN, FVKESK. The CDR3 totals 13 residues.

This clone appeared once. V is TRBV5-1 and J is TRBJ2-5; TRBD2 agrees at 7 bases. CDR1 SGHRS and CDR2 YFSETQ come from the germline V gene. The J segment lost 4 bases and the V segment lost 1 base, leaving 7 bases of the junction unmatched. The CDR3 has 15 residues. CDR3 nucleotide sequence: TGCGCCAGCAGCTTGAGGGCGGGAGCGGTAGAGACCCAGTACTTC. Translation: CASSLRAGAVETQYF.

The gene calls are TRBV14 and TRBJ2-7, with 10 bases that match TRBD1. J was trimmed by 3 bases and V by 5 bases; bases with no gene match: 4. Germline CDR1 and CDR2: SGHDN and FVKESK. The CDR3 loop spans 14 amino acids. CDR3 protein: CASSSRDRGYEQYF. The CDR3 DNA follows: TGTGCCAGCAGCTCCCGGGACAGGGGCTACGAGCAGTACTTC.

This chain links TRBV11-2 with TRBJ2-5; D could derive from TRBD1 or TRBD2 (7 bases each). The germline V gene has CDR1 SGHAT and CDR2 FQNNGV. The V end was cut by 2 bases, the J end by 1 base, with 14 bases between. There are 16 residues in the CDR3. The CDR3 sequence: CASSLWGGQSQETQYF. The CDR3 nucleotides read TGTGCCAGCAGCTTATGGGGGGGACAGAGCCAAGAGACCCAGTACTTC.

This chain links TRBV7-3 with TRBJ2-6; no clear D gene. Trimming removed 3 bases at V and 1 base at J, with 7 bases between. Germline assignment: CDR1 SGHTA and CDR2 FQGTGA. This CDR3 has 15 amino acids. CDR3 protein: CASSFRVSGANVLTF. In nucleotides, the CDR3 is TGTGCCAGCAGCTTCAGAGTTTCTGGGGCCAACGTCCTGACTTTC. The full variable domain, rest sourced from reference TRBV7-3 and TRBJ2-6, is GAGVSQTPSNKVTEKGKYVELRCDPISGHTALYWYRQSLGQGPEFLIYFQGTGAADDSGLPNDRFFAVRPEGSVSTLKIQRTERGDSAVYLCASSFRVSGANVLTFGAGSRLTVL.